This entry concerns a single T cell receptor (beta chain). What it recognizes is unknown. The CDR3 is 14 amino acids. The germline gives CDR1 LNHDA, CDR2 SQIVND (reference sequence). Trimming removed 5 bases from V and 9 bases from J, with 19 bases in between. Measured with immunoSEQ multiplex PCR; TCRdb has only the in-frame clones, and not every one. The sample carries about 310,000 clones, about 77% recorded once. The data were obtained in a study of cytotoxic CD8 clonotypes in ibrutinib-treated CLL. General study results and limits: The clonality went up when patients responded to ibrutinib and dropped back toward baseline at progression. Under treatment, the uncommon public clonotypes either contracted or remained stable.

This material consisted of PBMCs, taken before ibrutinib treatment. This TCR was recovered from a human donor with chronic lymphocytic leukemia. This chain links TRBV19 with TRBJ1-2; TRBD1 might be the D (6 bases). The CDR3: CASSSRQAVISYTF. CDR3 sequence (DNA): TGTGCCAGTAGTTCTCGACAGGCCGTAATTAGCTACACCTTC.